The sequence of this T cell receptor beta chain was determined in a study of identical twins. CDR1 is SGHRS, CDR2 YFSETQ, per germline. This CDR3 region has 16 residues. The V and J ends lost 0 bases and 6 bases respectively, with 15 bases between them. TCRdb ran MiXCR on the 5' RACE reads and lists one entry per CDR3 protein. The sample lists 570,000 or so distinct CDR3 sequences; around 9.6% were seen once. This clonotype was seen a handful of times. These same records also appear under a second study, on yellow fever vaccine responses in identical twins.

The rearrangement links TRBV5-1 to TRBJ2-2; D may be TRBD1 (6 bases). Material: PBMCs. This TCR was sampled from a young woman in good health. The CDR3 nucleotides are TGCGCCAGCAGCTTGGAGGGCAGGGGACGCGCCGGGGAGCTGTTTTTT. It translates to CASSLEGRGRAGELFF.